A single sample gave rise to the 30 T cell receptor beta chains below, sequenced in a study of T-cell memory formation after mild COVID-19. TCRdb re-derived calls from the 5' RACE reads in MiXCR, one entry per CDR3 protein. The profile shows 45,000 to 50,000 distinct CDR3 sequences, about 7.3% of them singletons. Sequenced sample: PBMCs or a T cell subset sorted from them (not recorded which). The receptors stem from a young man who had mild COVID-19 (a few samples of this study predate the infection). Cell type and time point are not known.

For the CDR3, the DNA is TGCGCCAGCGGACAGGGAAACACCATATATTTT. Translating gives CASGQGNTIYF. V is TRBV5-1 and J is TRBJ1-3, with a tentative D call TRBD1 (6 bases). Germline CDR1 SGHRS, CDR2 YFSETQ. Trimming took off 7 bases at V and 4 bases at J, with 6 bases between the two ends. The CDR3 length is 11 residues.

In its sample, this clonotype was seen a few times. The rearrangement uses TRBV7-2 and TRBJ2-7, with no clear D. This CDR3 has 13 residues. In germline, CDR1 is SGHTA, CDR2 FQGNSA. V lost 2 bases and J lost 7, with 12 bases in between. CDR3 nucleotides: TGTGCCAGCAGCTTACTGCTGTTTGGGGAGCAGTACGTC. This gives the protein CASSLLLFGEQYV.

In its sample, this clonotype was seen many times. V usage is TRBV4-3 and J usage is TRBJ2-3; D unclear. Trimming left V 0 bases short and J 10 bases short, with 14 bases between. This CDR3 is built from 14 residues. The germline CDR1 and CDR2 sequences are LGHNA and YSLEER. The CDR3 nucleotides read TGCGCCAGCAGCCAAGATGGGTTTCCTCGCCCGCAGTATTTT. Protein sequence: CASSQDGFPRPQYF.

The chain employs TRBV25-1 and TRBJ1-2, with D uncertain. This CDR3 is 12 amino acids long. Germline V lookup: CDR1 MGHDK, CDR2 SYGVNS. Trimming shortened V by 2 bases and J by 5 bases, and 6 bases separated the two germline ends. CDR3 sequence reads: CASSENRYGYTF. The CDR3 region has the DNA TGTGCCAGCAGTGAAAACAGATATGGCTACACCTTC.

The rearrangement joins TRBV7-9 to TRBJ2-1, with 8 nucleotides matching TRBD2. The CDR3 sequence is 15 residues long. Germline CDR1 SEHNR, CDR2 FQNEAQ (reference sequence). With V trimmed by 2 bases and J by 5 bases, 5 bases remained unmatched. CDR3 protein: CASSLRLAPNNEQFF. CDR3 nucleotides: TGTGCCAGCAGCTTAAGACTAGCGCCTAACAATGAGCAGTTCTTC.

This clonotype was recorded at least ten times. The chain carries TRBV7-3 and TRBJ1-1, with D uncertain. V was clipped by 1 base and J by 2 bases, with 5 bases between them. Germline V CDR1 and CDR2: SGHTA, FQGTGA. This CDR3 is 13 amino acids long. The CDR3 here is CASSLNRNTEAFF. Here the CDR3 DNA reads TGTGCCAGCAGCTTAAACAGAAACACTGAAGCTTTCTTT.

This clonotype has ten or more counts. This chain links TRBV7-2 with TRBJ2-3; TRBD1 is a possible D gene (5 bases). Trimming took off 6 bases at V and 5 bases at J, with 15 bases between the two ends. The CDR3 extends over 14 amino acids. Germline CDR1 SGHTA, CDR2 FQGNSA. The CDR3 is CASRTGRVEDTQYF. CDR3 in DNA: TGTGCCAGCAGGACCGGCAGGGTTGAAGATACGCAGTATTTT.

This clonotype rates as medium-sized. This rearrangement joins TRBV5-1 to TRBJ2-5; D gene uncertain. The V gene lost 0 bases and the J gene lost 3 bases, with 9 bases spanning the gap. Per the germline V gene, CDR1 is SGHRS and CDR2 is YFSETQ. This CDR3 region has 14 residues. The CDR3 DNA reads TGCGCCAGCAGCTTGGGGAATGGAGAAGAGACCCAGTACTTC. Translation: CASSLGNGEETQYF.

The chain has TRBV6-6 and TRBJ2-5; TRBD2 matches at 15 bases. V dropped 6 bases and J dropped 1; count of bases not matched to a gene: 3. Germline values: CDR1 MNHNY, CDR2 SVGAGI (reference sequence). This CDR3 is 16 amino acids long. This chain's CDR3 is CASRGGLAGGQETQYF. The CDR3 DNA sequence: TGTGCCAGCAGAGGGGGACTAGCGGGGGGCCAAGAGACCCAGTACTTC.

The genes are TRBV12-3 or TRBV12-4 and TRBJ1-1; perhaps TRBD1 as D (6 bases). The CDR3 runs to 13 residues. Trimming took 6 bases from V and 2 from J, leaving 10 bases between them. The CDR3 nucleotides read TGTGCCAGCAGGGGACAAATAAACACTGAAGCTTTCTTT. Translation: CASRGQINTEAFF.

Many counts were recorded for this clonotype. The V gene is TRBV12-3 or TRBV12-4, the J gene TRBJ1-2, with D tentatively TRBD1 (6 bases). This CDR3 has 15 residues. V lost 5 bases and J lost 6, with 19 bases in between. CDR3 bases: TGTGCCAGCAGTGCACAACAGGGCATTGGGCATGGCTACACCTTC. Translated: CASSAQQGIGHGYTF.

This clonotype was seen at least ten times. The CDR3 loop reads CSARTGGYEQYF. In DNA, the CDR3 is TGCAGTGCAAGGACAGGGGGCTACGAGCAGTACTTC. This chain connects TRBV20-1 to TRBJ2-7; TRBD1 agrees at 10 bases. Germline V gene sequence: CDR1 DFQATT, CDR2 SNEGSKA (reference sequence). This CDR3 spans 12 amino acids. V lost 6 bases to trimming and J lost 3 bases; unmatched junction nucleotides: 2.

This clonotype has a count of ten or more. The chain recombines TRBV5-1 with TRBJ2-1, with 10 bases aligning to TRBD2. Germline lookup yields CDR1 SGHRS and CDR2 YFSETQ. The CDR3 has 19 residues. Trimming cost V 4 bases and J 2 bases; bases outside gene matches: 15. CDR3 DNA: TGCGCCAGCAGCCCCGTTGGCGGGACTAGCGACACCCCCTACAATGAGCAGTTCTTC. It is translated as CASSPVGGTSDTPYNEQFF.

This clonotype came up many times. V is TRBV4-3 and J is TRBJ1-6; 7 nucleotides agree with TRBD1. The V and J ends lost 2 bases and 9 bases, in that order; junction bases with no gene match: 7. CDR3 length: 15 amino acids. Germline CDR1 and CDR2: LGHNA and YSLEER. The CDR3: CASSQMTGSGSPLHF. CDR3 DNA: TGCGCCAGCAGCCAAATGACAGGGTCCGGTTCACCCCTCCACTTT.

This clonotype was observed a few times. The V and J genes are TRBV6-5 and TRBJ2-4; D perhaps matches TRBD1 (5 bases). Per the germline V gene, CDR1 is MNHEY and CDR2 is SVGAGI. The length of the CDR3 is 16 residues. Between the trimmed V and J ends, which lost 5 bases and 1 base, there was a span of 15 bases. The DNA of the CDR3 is TGTGCCAGCAGTCCCAGGGTTTATGGCGCCAAAAACATTCAGTACTTC. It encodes CASSPRVYGAKNIQYF.

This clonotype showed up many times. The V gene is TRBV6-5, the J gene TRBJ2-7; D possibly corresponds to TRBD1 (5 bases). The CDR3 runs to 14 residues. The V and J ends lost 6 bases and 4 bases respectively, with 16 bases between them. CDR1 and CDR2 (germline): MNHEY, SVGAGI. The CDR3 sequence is CASRRQHLSYEQYF. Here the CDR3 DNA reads TGTGCCAGCAGGAGACAGCACCTCTCGTACGAGCAGTACTTC.

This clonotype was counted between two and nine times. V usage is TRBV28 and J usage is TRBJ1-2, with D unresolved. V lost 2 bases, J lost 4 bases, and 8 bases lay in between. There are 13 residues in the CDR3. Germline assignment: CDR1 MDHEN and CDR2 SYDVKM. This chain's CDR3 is CASSLAGSYGYTF. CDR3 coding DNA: TGTGCCAGCAGTTTAGCGGGGTCCTATGGCTACACCTTC.

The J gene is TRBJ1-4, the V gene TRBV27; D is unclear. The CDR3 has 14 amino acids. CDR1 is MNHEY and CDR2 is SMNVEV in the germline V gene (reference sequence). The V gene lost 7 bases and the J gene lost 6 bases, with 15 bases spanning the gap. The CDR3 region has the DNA TGTGCCAGCACCCGGCTCGAGGCTGATGAAAAACTGTTTTTT. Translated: CASTRLEADEKLFF.

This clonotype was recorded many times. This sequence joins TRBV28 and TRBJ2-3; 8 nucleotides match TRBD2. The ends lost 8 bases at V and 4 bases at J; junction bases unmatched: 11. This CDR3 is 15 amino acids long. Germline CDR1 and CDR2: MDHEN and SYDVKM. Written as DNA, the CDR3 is TGTGCCAGCTCCCCCGGGGGGGGGCGTTCAGATACGCAGTATTTT. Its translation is CASSPGGGRSDTQYF.

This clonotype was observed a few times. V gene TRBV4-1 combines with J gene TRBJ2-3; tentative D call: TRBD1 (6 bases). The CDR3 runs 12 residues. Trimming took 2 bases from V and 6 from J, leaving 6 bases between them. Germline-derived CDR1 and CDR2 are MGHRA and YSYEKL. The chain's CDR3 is CASSQQGDTQYF. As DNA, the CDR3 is TGCGCCAGCAGCCAACAGGGGGATACGCAGTATTTT.

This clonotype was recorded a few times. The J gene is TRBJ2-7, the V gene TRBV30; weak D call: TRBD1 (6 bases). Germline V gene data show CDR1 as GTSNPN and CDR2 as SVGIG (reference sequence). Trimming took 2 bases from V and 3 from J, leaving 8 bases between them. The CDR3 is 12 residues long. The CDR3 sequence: CAWSSQGYEQYF. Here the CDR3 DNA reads TGTGCCTGGAGTTCACAGGGCTACGAGCAGTACTTC.

CDR3 residues: CASSDSSVHLHF. The DNA for the CDR3 is TGTGCCAGCAGTGACTCGTCGGTACACCTCCACTTT. The chain uses TRBV6-4 and TRBJ1-6; D is unclear. Trimming shortened V by 0 bases and J by 15 bases, and 9 bases separated the two germline ends. The CDR3 is made up of 12 amino acids. Germline V gene sequence: CDR1 MRHNA, CDR2 SNTAGT.

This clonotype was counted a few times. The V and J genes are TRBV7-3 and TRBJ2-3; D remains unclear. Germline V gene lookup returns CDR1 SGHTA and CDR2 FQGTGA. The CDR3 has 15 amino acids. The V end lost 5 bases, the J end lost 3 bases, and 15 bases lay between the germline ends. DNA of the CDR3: TGTGCCAGCAGCCCCCCGGGTGGCACAACAGATACGCAGTATTTT. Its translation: CASSPPGGTTDTQYF.

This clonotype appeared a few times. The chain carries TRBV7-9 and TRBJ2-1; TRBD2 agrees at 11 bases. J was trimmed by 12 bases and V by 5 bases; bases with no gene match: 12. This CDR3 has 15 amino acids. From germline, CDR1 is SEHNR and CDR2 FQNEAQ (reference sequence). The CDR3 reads CASSPTSGEGFGQFF. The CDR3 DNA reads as TGTGCCAGCAGCCCGACTAGCGGGGAGGGGTTCGGGCAGTTCTTC.

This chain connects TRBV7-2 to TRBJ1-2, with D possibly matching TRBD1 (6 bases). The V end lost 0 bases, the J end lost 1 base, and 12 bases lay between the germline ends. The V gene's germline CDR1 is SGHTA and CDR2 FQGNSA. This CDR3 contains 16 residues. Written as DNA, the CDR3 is TGTGCCAGCAGCTTAGCGGTCAGGGGTAATAACTATGGCTACACCTTC. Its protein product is CASSLAVRGNNYGYTF.

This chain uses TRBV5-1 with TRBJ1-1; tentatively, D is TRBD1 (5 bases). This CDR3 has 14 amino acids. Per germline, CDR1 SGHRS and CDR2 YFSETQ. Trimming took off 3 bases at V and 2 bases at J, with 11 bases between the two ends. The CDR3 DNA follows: TGCGCCAGCAGCTCGACAGCGTCAAACACTGAAGCTTTCTTT. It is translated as CASSSTASNTEAFF.

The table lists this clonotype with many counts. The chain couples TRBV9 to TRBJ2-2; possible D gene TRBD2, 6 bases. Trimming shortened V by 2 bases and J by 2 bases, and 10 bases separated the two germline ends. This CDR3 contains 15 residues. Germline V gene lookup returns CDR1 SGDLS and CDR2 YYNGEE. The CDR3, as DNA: TGTGCCAGCAGCGTTAGCGGTTCAAACACCGGGGAGCTGTTTTTT. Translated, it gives CASSVSGSNTGELFF.

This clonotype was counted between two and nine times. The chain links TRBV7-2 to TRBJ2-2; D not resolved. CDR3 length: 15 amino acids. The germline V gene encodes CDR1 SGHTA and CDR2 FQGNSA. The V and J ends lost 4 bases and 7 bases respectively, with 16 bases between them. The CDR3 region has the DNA TGTGCCAGCAGCTACGGCCCGACCTGGGGCGGGGAGCTGTTTTTT. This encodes CASSYGPTWGGELFF. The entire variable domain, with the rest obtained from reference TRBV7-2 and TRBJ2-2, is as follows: GAGVSQSPSNKVTEKGKDVELRCDPISGHTALYWYRQSLGQGLEFLIYFQGNSAPDKSGLPSDRFSAERTGGSVSTLTIQRTQQEDSAVYLCASSYGPTWGGELFFGEGSRLTVL.

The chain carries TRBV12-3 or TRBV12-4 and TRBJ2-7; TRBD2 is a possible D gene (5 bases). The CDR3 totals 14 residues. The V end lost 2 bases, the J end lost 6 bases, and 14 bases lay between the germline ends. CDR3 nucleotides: TGTGCCAGCAGTTTATCGGGATCCCGCAGCGAGCAGTACTTC. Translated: CASSLSGSRSEQYF.

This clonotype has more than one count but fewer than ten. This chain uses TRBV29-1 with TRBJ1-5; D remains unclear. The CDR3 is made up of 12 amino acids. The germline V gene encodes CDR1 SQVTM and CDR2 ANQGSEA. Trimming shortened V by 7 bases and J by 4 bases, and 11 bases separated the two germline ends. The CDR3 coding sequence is TGCAGCGCCCAGGACCCTAATCAGCCCCAGCATTTT. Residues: CSAQDPNQPQHF.